Listed below are T cell receptor beta chains from one sample, sequenced in a study of post-analysis software for immune sequencing data. From the PCR reads, TCRdb called clonotypes with MiXCR, one entry per CDR3 protein. The top ten hold roughly 4.5% of the sample, which has approximately 730,000 distinct CDR3 sequences, 46% seen once. Sequencing input: blood. These receptors were obtained from a girl between 5 and 17 years old with multiple sclerosis. CDR3s include the opening cysteine and the closing phenylalanine or tryptophan. Each record gives: J gene, clone size, V gene, D gene, CDR3 DNA, CDR3 protein. The D gene is left open where the match is weak. Size tells how often a clone was seen (once, few, many) or the class of an expanded clone, and some rows leave it out.

>TRBJ1-5|-|TRBV28|TRBD1
TGTGCCAGCAGCCTATCCCCGGGACAGGGGGCTCAGGGGAATCAGCCCCAGCATTTT
CASSLSPGQGAQGNQPQHF
>TRBJ2-1|-|TRBV12-3/TRBV12-4|TRBD2
TGTGCCAGCAGCCTGGAGACTAGCGAGAGCTCCTACAATGAGCAGTTCTTC
CASSLETSESSYNEQFF
>TRBJ1-6|-|TRBV23-1|-
TGCGCCAGCAGTCATCCCCATTGTTATAATTCACCCCTCCACTTT
CASSHPHCYNSPLHF
>TRBJ2-7|-|TRBV12-3/TRBV12-4|TRBD1
TGTGCCAGCAGTCCCGGATCCCGGGACAGAAGTTACTACGAGCAGTACTTC
CASSPGSRDRSYYEQYF
>TRBJ2-5|-|TRBV29-1|TRBD2
TGCAGCGTAGCTAGCGGGAGCGCATCAAACCAGTACTTC
CSVASGSASNQYF
>TRBJ2-1|-|TRBV7-9|TRBD2
TGTGCCAGCAGAGCTCCTAGCGGGAGAGTACCCAATGAGCAGTTCTTC
CASRAPSGRVPNEQFF
>TRBJ1-2|-|TRBV4-3|-
TGCGCCAGCAGCCAGAGCCGGGATCCAACTTCCTATGGCTACACCTTC
CASSQSRDPTSYGYTF
>TRBJ2-3|-|TRBV4-3|TRBD2
TGCGCCAGCAGCCGACGATCCGGGACTAGCGGGACGGATACGCAGTATTTT
CASSRRSGTSGTDTQYF
>TRBJ1-5|-|TRBV20-1|TRBD1
TGCAGTGCTGACAGGGGGGGGATAAGCAATCAGCCCCAGCATTTT
CSADRGGISNQPQHF
>TRBJ2-7|few|TRBV5-1|TRBD2
TGCGCCAGCAGCTTGTCACTAGCGGGAACCTCCTACGAGCAGTACTTC
CASSLSLAGTSYEQYF
>TRBJ2-3|few|TRBV7-6|TRBD1
TGTGCCAGCAGCTCCAGAAGGACAGGGGGCGGAGGGTCAGATACGCAGTATTTT
CASSSRRTGGGGSDTQYF
>TRBJ1-5|-|TRBV24-1|-
TGTGCCACCAACGAGGGTGGAAGCAATCAGCCCCAGCATTTT
CATNEGGSNQPQHF
>TRBJ2-1|-|TRBV20-1|-
TGCAGTGCTTGGCAGTATGAGCAGTTCTTC
CSAWQYEQFF
>TRBJ2-1|once|TRBV12-5|TRBD1
TGTGCTAGTGGTTTGGGTGGACAGGGCAATATCTACAATGAGCAGTTCTTC
CASGLGGQGNIYNEQFF
>TRBJ1-6|-|TRBV27|-
TGTGCCAGCAGTCGCGACAGGAACGGGGGTTGGAGAAATTCACCCCTCCACTTT
CASSRDRNGGWRNSPLHF
>TRBJ2-7|few|TRBV27|-
TGTGCCAGCAGCCAACAGGGTTCCTACGAGCAGTACTTC
CASSQQGSYEQYF
>TRBJ2-3|-|TRBV7-9|TRBD2
TGTGCCAGCAGTCCCGGGACTAGCGGGAGTAGCACAGATACGCAGTATTTT
CASSPGTSGSSTDTQYF